Following are 20 T cell receptor beta chains from one sample sequenced in a study of cytomegalovirus exposure and HLA in healthy donors. Primers for the PCR totalled 60 Vbeta and 13 Jbeta. Measured with immunoSEQ multiplex PCR; TCRdb has only the in-frame clones, and not every one. The sample contains 130,000 or so clones, around 70% of which appear only once. Sequenced: PBMCs. These receptor sequences come from a man aged 35-49 years in good health and CMV-seropositive.

This clone was found once. The chain employs TRBV10-1 and TRBJ2-3, with D hard to call. Between the trimmed V and J ends, which lost 3 bases and 4 bases, there was a span of 8 bases. This CDR3 contains 13 residues. Germline loops: CDR1 WNHNN, CDR2 SYGVQD (reference sequence). The CDR3 is CASSDGESDTQYF. The CDR3 coding sequence is TGCGCCAGCAGTGATGGAGAATCAGATACGCAGTATTTT.

V usage is TRBV5-6 and J usage is TRBJ1-1, with D possibly matching TRBD1 (6 bases). V was shortened by 4 bases and J by 0 bases, with 13 bases between the two germline ends. Germline CDR1 reads SGHDT; CDR2 reads YYEEEE. CDR3 length: 15 amino acids. In nucleotides, the CDR3 is TGTGCCAGCAGCCTGGTTGACAGGTTGAACACTGAAGCTTTCTTT. It encodes CASSLVDRLNTEAFF.

This clone was counted between two and nine times. J is TRBJ2-6 and V is TRBV4-2; D uncertain. CDR3 length: 15 amino acids. Trimming cost V 1 base and J 3 bases, with 7 bases left between them. Germline V gene data show CDR1 as LGHNA and CDR2 as YNFKEQ. The CDR3 DNA sequence: TGTGCCAGCAGCCAAGTAGAGGATGGGGCCAACGTCCTGACTTTC. It codes for CASSQVEDGANVLTF.

The J gene is TRBJ2-5, the V gene TRBV27, with D perhaps matching TRBD2 (5 bases). CDR3 length: 13 amino acids. The germline V and J ends were trimmed by 6 bases and 2 bases, with 10 bases remaining between them. Germline loops: CDR1 MNHEY, CDR2 SMNVEV (reference sequence). The CDR3 region has the DNA TGTGCCAGCAGAGCCGGGGTACAAGAGACCCAGTACTTC. Its translation is CASRAGVQETQYF.

The V and J genes are TRBV7-8 and TRBJ1-5; D may be TRBD1 (5 bases). Germline CDR1 is SGHVS and CDR2 is FQNEAQ. V was pared by 2 bases and J by 4 bases, with 9 bases between. This CDR3 is built from 14 residues. Here the CDR3 reads CASSLIQGNQPQHF. The CDR3 region has the DNA TGTGCCAGCAGCTTAATCCAGGGAAATCAGCCCCAGCATTTT.

The chain recombines TRBV2 with TRBJ1-5; maybe TRBD1 (5 bases). Per the germline V gene, CDR1 is SNHLY and CDR2 is FYNNEI. The CDR3 has 14 amino acids. The V and J ends lost 3 bases and 6 bases respectively, with 12 bases between them. The CDR3 is CASSEEGLSQPQHF. The CDR3 DNA is TGTGCCAGCAGTGAGGAGGGGCTCAGTCAGCCCCAGCATTTT.

The chain combines TRBV5-1 with TRBJ2-1; weak D call: TRBD1 (6 bases). The CDR3 extends over 13 amino acids. Germline lookup yields CDR1 SGHRS and CDR2 YFSETQ. Trimming pared 4 bases from V and 8 bases from J, leaving 13 bases between. DNA of the CDR3: TGCGCCAGCAGCCTAGGGACACCGGATGAGCAGTTCTTC. Protein: CASSLGTPDEQFF.

This clone was detected only a few times. The chain employs TRBV5-6 and TRBJ2-3; D is possibly TRBD2 (5 bases). Looked up from germline, CDR1 is SGHDT and CDR2 is YYEEEE. The CDR3 contains 15 residues. Trimming shortened V by 6 bases and J by 6 bases, and 20 bases separated the two germline ends. CDR3 sequence reads: CASNSRLYSGDTQYF. The CDR3 DNA reads as TGTGCCAGCAACTCTAGGCTCTATTCGGGGGATACGCAGTATTTT. The variable domain in full, with the rest retrieved from reference TRBV5-6 and TRBJ2-3, is DAGVTQSPTHLIKTRGQQVTLRCSPKSGHDTVSWYQQALGQGPQFIFQYYEEEERQRGNFPDRFSGHQFPNYSSELNVNALLLGDSALYLCASNSRLYSGDTQYFGPGTRLTVL.

This clone was seen just once. The chain couples TRBV7-2 to TRBJ1-1; a weak D match, TRBD1 (5 bases). Germline V lookup: CDR1 SGHTA, CDR2 FQGNSA. Between the trimmed V and J ends, which lost 2 bases and 10 bases, there was a span of 17 bases. CDR3 length: 14 amino acids. CDR3 in amino acids: CASSLSGGGVGAFF. The CDR3 DNA is TGTGCCAGCAGCTTAAGTGGGGGGGGAGTCGGAGCTTTCTTT.

The chain couples TRBV29-1 to TRBJ2-1, with 11 positions matching TRBD1. The germline V gene has CDR1 SQVTM and CDR2 ANQGSEA. The CDR3 has 14 residues. Trimming at V came to 7 bases and at J to 8 bases, leaving 10 bases not matched to a gene. In DNA, the CDR3 is TGCAGCGCACAAGGGACAGGGGGTTTTGATGAGCAGTTCTTC. Residues: CSAQGTGGFDEQFF.

V gene TRBV6-5 combines with J gene TRBJ2-1; D is perhaps TRBD2 (6 bases). V lost 5 bases to trimming and J lost 1 base, with 9 bases between them. CDR1 is MNHEY and CDR2 is SVGAGI in the germline V gene. The CDR3 contains 14 residues. The CDR3: CASSRRESYNEQFF. The CDR3 DNA reads as TGTGCCAGCAGTCGACGGGAGTCCTACAATGAGCAGTTCTTC.

This chain connects TRBV6-5 to TRBJ2-7; D unclear. Trimming removed 6 bases at V and 7 bases at J, with 16 bases between. The CDR3 consists of 13 residues. Germline CDR1 is MNHEY and CDR2 is SVGAGI. The CDR3 loop reads CASSLGVGGEQYF. CDR3 DNA sequence: TGTGCCAGCAGCCTTGGTGTCGGTGGTGAGCAGTACTTC.

The chain uses TRBV28 and TRBJ2-7, with a weak D call TRBD2 (6 bases). Per germline, CDR1 MDHEN and CDR2 SYDVKM. V was shortened by 10 bases and J by 3 bases, with 19 bases between the two germline ends. The CDR3 loop spans 14 amino acids. The CDR3 DNA reads TGTGCCACACGCCTCGGGGGTCCCCTCTACGAGCAGTACTTC. Protein product: CATRLGGPLYEQYF. Together with reference TRBV28 and TRBJ2-7, the CDR3 gives the full variable domain: DVKVTQSSRYLVKRTGEKVFLECVQDMDHENMFWYRQDPGLGLRLIYFSYDVKMKEKGDIPEGYSVSREKKERFSLILESASTNQTSMYLCATRLGGPLYEQYFGPGTRLTVT.

This chain links TRBV5-8 with TRBJ1-2; 7 bases are shared with TRBD1. With V trimmed by 3 bases and J by 4 bases, 0 bases remained unmatched. CDR3 length equals 12 residues. Germline values: CDR1 SGHTS, CDR2 YDEGEE. The CDR3 spells CASSWTGYGYTF. The CDR3 region has the DNA TGTGCCAGCAGCTGGACAGGCTATGGCTACACCTTC.

This clone has more than one count but fewer than ten. The chain has TRBV6-5 and TRBJ2-1, with D tentatively TRBD1 (5 bases). The CDR3 totals 14 residues. CDR1 and CDR2 from the germline V gene are MNHEY and SVGAGI. The ends were cut back, 5 bases at V and 10 bases at J, with 18 bases in the middle. In DNA form, the CDR3 reads TGTGCCAGCAGTACAGGCGATGGTAGGGCGGAGCAGTTCTTC. Translating it yields CASSTGDGRAEQFF.

The rearrangement joins TRBV19 to TRBJ1-1, with D uncertain. CDR1 and CDR2 from the germline V gene are LNHDA and SQIVND (reference sequence). The CDR3 loop spans 12 amino acids. Trimming pared 3 bases from V and 3 bases from J, leaving 5 bases between. This CDR3 is CASSIGYTEAFF. CDR3 sequence (DNA): TGTGCCAGTAGTATTGGCTACACTGAAGCTTTCTTT.

V gene TRBV18 combines with J gene TRBJ1-1, with a possible D match to TRBD1 (6 bases). Germline V gene sequence: CDR1 KGHSH, CDR2 LQKENI. This CDR3 spans 13 amino acids. The V end was cut by 4 bases, the J end by 7 bases, with 13 bases between. Here the CDR3 reads CASSREMDSEAFF. CDR3 nucleotides: TGTGCCAGCTCACGCGAGATGGACAGTGAAGCTTTCTTT.

This clone was observed a handful of times. The V gene is TRBV28, the J gene TRBJ1-2; 8 bases map to TRBD1. The trim removed 7 bases at V and 4 bases at J, leaving 11 bases unmatched. The germline gives CDR1 MDHEN, CDR2 SYDVKM. The CDR3 is 15 amino acids. For the CDR3, the DNA is TGTGCCAGCAATAATGACAGGGGCGGGTTCTATGGCTACACCTTC. It yields the protein CASNNDRGGFYGYTF.

V usage is TRBV27 and J usage is TRBJ2-3; 9 bases map to TRBD1. CDR3 length equals 15 residues. The V gene end was trimmed by 4 bases and the J gene end by 4 bases; junction bases not matched to a gene: 6. Germline V gives CDR1 MNHEY, CDR2 SMNVEV (reference sequence). In DNA form, the CDR3 reads TGTGCCAGCAGTTCCCACAGGGGGCGCGCAGATACGCAGTATTTT. This codes for CASSSHRGRADTQYF.

The rearrangement links TRBV28 to TRBJ2-7; 9 bases map to TRBD1. With 3 bases clipped from V and 5 bases from J, the junction kept 5 bases outside the gene matches. The CDR3 runs 14 residues. Germline CDR1 is MDHEN and CDR2 is SYDVKM. In DNA form, the CDR3 reads TGTGCCAGCAGTTTTGCGGACAGGGGCCACGAGCAGTACTTC. Amino acids: CASSFADRGHEQYF.